This paragraph reports one T cell receptor beta chain. Germline is not matched at one junction end, which may reflect a read error. Clinical history reported by participants formed the basis on which cohorts were assigned. The data were taken from a study of blood T cell repertoires in COVID-19. The CDR3 contains 13 residues. Germline-derived CDR1 and CDR2 are GTSNPN and SVGIG (reference sequence). As originally analysed: Using reference gene primer amplification, nucleated cell counts were estimated. Only in-frame clones appear in the TCRdb table, and some are missing; sequencing was by immunoSEQ multiplex PCR. That table gives V, J and clone size, and the DNA gave D and trimming. The sample lists more than 350,000 clones; around 91% were seen once.

What was sequenced was PBMCs or T cells enriched from blood (not recorded which). This TCR was recovered from a young man who had recovered from COVID-19. This chain uses TRBV30 with TRBJ2-5; a weak D match, TRBD1 (6 bases). CDR3 sequence (DNA): TGTGCCCGGAGTGGGGGCCACCAAGAGACCCAGTACTTC. It codes for CARSGGHQETQYF.